This TCR beta chain was observed in a study of cytomegalovirus exposure and HLA in healthy donors (dated by TCRdb to about 2017). At the level of the whole study: The 670 or so repertoires of the first cohort and the roughly 120 validation repertoires were produced on the same platform, according to a later analysis. The study aimed to test whether cataloging public T cell receptors could reveal signatures of past pathogen exposure. In addition to the first cohort of approximately 650 subjects, a separate validation cohort of approximately 130 different subjects was used. The study combined high-throughput TCR immunosequencing, statistical association of individual TCRs with disease status, and machine learning to predict cytomegalovirus infection status.

Libraries came from the immunoSEQ multiplex PCR assay. The study's processing was this. A statistical classification framework was built for diagnosing cytomegalovirus status from the catalog of TCR beta chain sequences. What TCRdb holds here is the immuneACCESS table cut down to in-frame rearrangements. Part of the clones is not present; checked against another copy, under half of the missing clones reflect an unresolved V gene, and the others are unexplained. That table furnishes V, J and clone size, whereas the DNA furnished D and trimming. Recorded for this sample are about 280,000 clones; approximately 87% of them occurred a single time. The ten largest account for approximately 0.94% of the sample. Cut back by 3 bases and 4 bases, the V and J ends lie 12 bases apart. Per the germline V gene (reference sequence), LNHDA is the CDR1 and SQIVND is the CDR2. There are 14 amino acids in the CDR3, from cysteine to phenylalanine inclusive. Only the CDR3 DNA is retained, 42 bases long and in frame from the first base.

Points the paper makes about the study in general: A few of the identified cytomegalovirus-associated TCR beta chains were confirmed in vitro to be specific for cytomegalovirus antigens. The study listed approximately 150 TCR beta chains as associated with cytomegalovirus. All 120 or so repertoires were used to score co-occurrence in the validation cohort in a later analysis, because that analysis had no HLA typing for the cohort. Of the cluster scores, 85% to 95% were above 0 in a later analysis, which found that TCRs clustered in the first cohort also tended to co-occur in the 130 or so validation repertoires. While some public TCRs were present in many individuals, most TCR sequences turned up only very rarely across donors. Cytomegalovirus status was reported to be diagnosed by the classifier with high specificity and sensitivity in both the original and validation cohorts. The authors suggested that the approach could potentially be extended to other disease states and immunological phenotypes.

The donors belonged to the validation cohort of over a hundred subjects, which was separate from the approximately 700-subject first cohort. Points on this clone: Its target antigen remains unknown. Per-base qualities were not stored, and no clone one base away is much larger.

The TCR sequence derives from a woman aged 18 to 35 in good health and CMV-seronegative. The chain couples TRBV19 to TRBJ1-2, with TRBD1 perhaps the D gene, on 5 matching bases. Sequencing was performed on PBMCs. CDR3 protein: CASSILTGPYGYTF. The sequence in DNA is TGTGCCAGTAGTATCCTCACAGGCCCCTATGGCTACACCTTC.